This T cell receptor (beta chain) came from a study of T-cell memory formation after mild COVID-19. Broader study findings: Contracting CD4+ clones sat mainly in CM and EM; CD8+ in EMRA. Memory sampled before infection contained some responding clones, suggesting cross-reactive memory joined.

The V end lost 7 bases, the J end lost 2 bases, and 15 bases lay between the germline ends. This CDR3 region has 15 residues. Per the germline V gene, CDR1 is SGHAT and CDR2 is FQNNGV. A single record per CDR3 protein comes from TCRdb applying MiXCR to the 5' RACE reads. The sample carries some 290,000 distinct CDR3 sequences, under 20% recorded once. With respect to this clonotype: What it recognizes is unknown.

Input material: PBMCs or a T cell subset sorted from them (not recorded which). The sequence derives from a man in his late teens or twenties who had mild COVID-19 (a few samples of this study predate the infection). Cell type and time point are not known. The chain joins TRBV11-2 to TRBJ1-3; D is unclear. CDR3 sequence reads: CASTSGRAPGNTIYF. The DNA for the CDR3 is TGTGCCAGCACCAGCGGGAGGGCCCCTGGAAACACCATATATTTT.